Included here is one T cell receptor beta chain sequence, with context. The clone's antigen remains unknown. The input lacks base qualities; no much larger clone sits a single base away. CDR1 is given as SEHNR and CDR2 as FQNEAQ, both from the germline V gene (reference sequence). The CDR3 sequence holds 14 residues, the cysteine and phenylalanine included. Kept here is only the CDR3 DNA, which spans 42 bases and is read in frame from base 1. Cut back by 5 bases and 4 bases, the V and J ends lie 15 bases apart. These data come from a study of cytomegalovirus exposure and HLA in healthy donors (TCRdb year 2017). With regard to the full study: In an earlier analysis of roughly 500 of the donors, around 300 Gb of sequence data and some 100 million unique TCR beta sequences from 180 million or so T cells were reported. An early release covering more than 500 HLA-typed donors comprised approximately 290 gigabases of sequencing data and some 79 million unique TCR sequences. The genetic ancestry cluster associated with self-reported Caucasian donors included around four fifths of the approximately 410 genotyped donors. The aim of the study was to test whether cataloging public T cell receptors could identify signatures of past pathogen exposure. Using immunosequencing, the study profiled T cell repertoires from about 620 subjects and related those repertoires to cytomegalovirus serostatus. In addition to the first cohort of around 670 subjects, a separate validation cohort of about 120 different subjects was used. The study combined high-throughput TCR immunosequencing, statistical association of individual TCRs with disease status, and machine learning to predict cytomegalovirus infection status. In a later analysis, previously published TCR beta repertoires from several hundred donors were re-analyzed and high-resolution HLA genotyping was added so that TCR occurrence patterns could be studied. In the later analysis, no new phenotypic data were used to find candidate immune exposures; instead, reliance was placed on TCR beta sequences and their occurrence across donors. To decide whether each TCR beta V gene segment behaved as functional or pseudogenic, an earlier analysis of over 500 of the donors relied on high-throughput TCR beta sequencing. Donor age, sex, ethnicity and CMV serostatus were compiled together with the repertoire data. Genome-wide SNP genotypes for about three fifths of the 666 donors were used in a later genetic analysis, which treated that subset as a discovery cohort. Every repertoire in the discovery cohort had been generated on one and the same sequencing platform. Both class I and class II loci were covered by HLA typing, at four-digit resolution. The number of typed donors differed by locus: roughly 629-640 for A, B, C, DRB1 and DQB1; 500 to 550 for DQA1; fewer than 610 for DPA1; and about 450 for DPB1. About five DR-DQ haplotypes were treated as single units for association and clustering because of strong linkage in the cohort. Among 398 genotyped donors of the cohort, an average of approximately 230,000 unique TCR beta nucleotide sequences were sequenced per donor, roughly 20% of them non-productive.

On the study overall, not on this receptor specifically: This cohort had only TCR beta chains sequenced, and the lack of alpha or paired-chain data limited which features could be detected. The authors suggested that the approach could potentially be generalized to other disease states and immunological phenotypes. The study listed 164 TCR beta chains as associated with cytomegalovirus. In a later analysis, most CMV-associated TCR beta chains were found to appear HLA-restricted, with HLA associations seemingly driven largely by CMV exposure. According to a later analysis, TCR association rates differed among HLA loci, with DRB1 alleles showing the most associated TCRs and HLA-C alleles showing the fewest. While some public TCRs were present in many individuals, most TCR sequences turned up only very rarely across donors. Several of the top co-occurrence clusters appeared to be linked to parvovirus B19, influenza, CMV and Epstein-Barr virus, according to a later analysis. Some IMGT-functional V segments, including TRBV6-2 and TRBV6-3, could not be distinguished by the 87-base-pair reads and were therefore excluded. Correlated functional status among segregating V segments might be attributable to linkage disequilibrium, but an unknown experimental factor could not be ruled out. Because HLA typing was unavailable for some donors at each locus, only the typed subset was used in association tests. CMV serostatus was the only immune exposure information available for the cohort. Because counts were too low, 15 or so rarely observed V segments, including chromosome 9 orphons, were excluded from the earlier analysis of around 640 of the donors. Strong co-occurrence of HLA alleles, especially DR and DQ, made assigning TCR associations to individual alleles difficult. An earlier analysis of approximately 600 of the donors showed that most TCR beta V segments appeared in productive rearrangements either about 87% or about 30% of the time, which broadly matched IMGT annotations. A later genetic analysis reported fewer N-insertions in productive TCRs among donors in an Asian-associated ancestry cluster than the roughly 700-donor mean. The classifier was reported to diagnose cytomegalovirus status with high specificity and sensitivity in both the original cohort and the validation cohort. At a false discovery rate of 0.05, a later analysis linked 15,000 to 20,000 TCR beta sequences to specific HLA alleles. V-gene and J-gene trimming of TCR beta chains was associated with a missense DCLRE1C variant in a later genetic analysis, and the association was replicated in an independent cohort. A later analysis found that HLA-associated TCR beta chains were more clonally expanded and had lower generation probabilities than equally common non-associated chains. Presence/absence analyses assumed roughly uniform sequencing depth across donors, an assumption that may not hold. A cluster of highly shared sequence variants was judged likely to represent a technical artifact of the sequencing pipeline. A further reported finding was that TCR beta sequences accurately predicted the HLA-A and HLA-B alleles for most subjects in the first cohort. Three of the identified cytomegalovirus-associated TCR beta chains were confirmed in vitro to be specific for cytomegalovirus antigens.

Libraries were built with the immunoSEQ multiplex PCR assay. For the multiplex PCR, a mixture combining 60 forward primers for TCR Vbeta segments and 13 reverse primers for TCR Jbeta segments was used. The CDR3 region of rearranged TCR beta genes was amplified from genomic DNA by a multiplex PCR assay. The Illumina HiSeq System was used to sequence the amplified TCR beta libraries as 87-base-pair reads. For the original study's pipeline: A later analysis counted 75 million to 100 million unique TCR beta chains across the 690 or so repertoires, and approximately 11 million of these chains were shared by at least two donors. A nearest-neighbor algorithm error-corrected the raw reads and collapsed the reads into unique sequences, merging closely related sequences to remove PCR and sequencing errors. To assign V, D and J gene segments, CDR3 sequences were aligned to IMGT reference sequences. For a sequence to be retained, a match of at least six nucleotides was required to both a V gene segment and a J gene segment. Rearrangements were classified as productive when the CDR3 lacked stop codons and remained in frame with V and J, and all other rearrangements were classified as non-productive. CDR3 was defined according to IMGT convention as the region running from the second conserved V-encoded cysteine to the conserved J-encoded phenylalanine. Sequences without an unambiguous match to a single V gene segment were excluded from the earlier analysis of several hundred of the donors. An earlier analysis of around 600 of the donors classified V segments as functional when productive rearrangements were above 56.7% and as segregating when the standard deviation between donors was above 5%. A statistical classification framework was developed to diagnose cytomegalovirus status using the catalog of TCR beta chain sequences. In a later analysis, TCR nucleotide sequences were compared against IMGT/GENE-DB human TR gene sequences so that V and J genes could be assigned. Using the TCRdist pipeline, a later analysis assigned CDR3 sequences along with most-parsimonious VDJ recombination scenarios. In a later analysis, each TCR beta chain was defined by its CDR3 amino acid sequence together with its V-gene family, and reads without a unique V-gene family were excluded. A later analysis removed roughly 590 highly shared, low-generation-probability nucleotide sequences to deal with suspected cross-contamination and a sequencing artifact. A later analysis calculated a clonal expansion index for each public chain from normalized within-repertoire ranks of inferred template counts. Generation probabilities in a later analysis came from a VDJ recombination model fitted to out-of-frame rearrangements, and those results were checked against IGoR. In a later analysis, hypergeometric tests were used to score TCR-TCR, TCR-HLA and TCR-CMV co-occurrence, with a repertoire-size bias correction applied to TCR pairs. In a later analysis, false discovery rates were estimated by permuting HLA or CMV assignments 20 times. In a later analysis, co-occurring TCRs were grouped with DBSCAN, and TCRdist sequence similarity was added when clustering was performed within HLA-allele-positive subsets. Repertoires with fewer than 30,000 or more than 120,000 public chains were left out of co-occurrence clustering, as were a handful of repertoires with anomalous nucleotide sharing. This is the immuneACCESS table as TCRdb keeps it, with only in-frame sequences that have V and J called. A part of the clones is gone; compared with another copy, unresolved V genes explain less than half, and the rest is unexplained. That table supplies the V and J calls and clone size; D and trimming were determined from the DNA. For this sample there are under 120,000 clones; around 70% appear just once. Roughly 10% of the sample lies in the top ten.

The cohort was made up of roughly 670 healthy bone marrow donors. All cohort members were sampled while nominally healthy, although unrecorded immune exposures were likely present. The donor was CMV seropositive and was included in the group of some 290 seropositive cohort members. A peripheral blood sample was provided by each donor, and peripheral blood mononuclear cells were used for TCR beta sequencing. The Qiagen DNeasy Blood Extraction Kit was used to extract genomic DNA from the blood cell samples. The V gene is TRBV7-9 and the J gene is TRBJ2-7; the D gene lacks a confident call. This sequence originates from a man in his forties in good health and CMV-seropositive. Sequenced input: PBMCs. The nucleotide sequence reads as follows: TGTGCCAGCAGCCCCCTAGGAGCCACATACGAGCAGTACTTC. It encodes CASSPLGATYEQYF.